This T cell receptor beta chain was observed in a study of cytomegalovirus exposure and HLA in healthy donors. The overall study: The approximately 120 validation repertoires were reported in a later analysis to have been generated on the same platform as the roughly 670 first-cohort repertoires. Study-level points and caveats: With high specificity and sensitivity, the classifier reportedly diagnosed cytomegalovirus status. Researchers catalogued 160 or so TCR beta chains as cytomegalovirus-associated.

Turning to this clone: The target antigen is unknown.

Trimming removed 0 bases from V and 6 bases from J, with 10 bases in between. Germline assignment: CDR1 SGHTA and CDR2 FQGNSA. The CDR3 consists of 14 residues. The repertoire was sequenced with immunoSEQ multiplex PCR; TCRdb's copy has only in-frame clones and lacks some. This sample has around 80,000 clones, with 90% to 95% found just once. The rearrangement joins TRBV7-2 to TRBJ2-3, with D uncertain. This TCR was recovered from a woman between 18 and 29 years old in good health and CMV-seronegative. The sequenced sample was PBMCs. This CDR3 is CASSLATVTDTQYF. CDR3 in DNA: TGTGCCAGCAGCTTAGCAACAGTCACGGATACGCAGTATTTT. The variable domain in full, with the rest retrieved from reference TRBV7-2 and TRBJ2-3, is GAGVSQSPSNKVTEKGKDVELRCDPISGHTALYWYRQSLGQGLEFLIYFQGNSAPDKSGLPSDRFSAERTGGSVSTLTIQRTQQEDSAVYLCASSLATVTDTQYFGPGTRLTVL.